This TCR beta chain was recovered during a study of blood T cell repertoires in COVID-19 (dated by TCRdb to the early 2020s). As for the study more broadly: Samples from collaborators originated in the United States, Italy and Spain and spanned both the acute and convalescent phases of COVID-19. Samples came from the ongoing ImmuneRACE study (first 160 participants) plus 1,254 subjects from 6 global collaborators. Deeply sampled blood TCRbeta repertoires from subjects exposed to, actively infected with, or recovered from COVID-19 were included in the dataset. Nearly every sample came with metadata listing a de-identified subject ID, COVID-19 status, age in years and sex. The repertoires were released in a freely available public database meant as a resource for research on the immune response to SARS-CoV-2. Where available, HLA class I and class II types were taken from metadata supplied by the sample provider and were not determined by assay-based typing. The prospective study material was composed of cDNA or gDNA derived from T cells, B-cell-depleted T cells, or PBMCs.

The CDR3 sequence holds 12 residues, the cysteine and phenylalanine included. Of the read, only the CDR3 DNA is kept; its 36 bases are in frame from base 1. The germline V gene (reference sequence) supplies CDR1 GTSNPN and CDR2 SVGIG. Trimming takes 5 bases from V and 6 bases from J, and the germline ends sit 13 bases apart. The full study reports these points: The quantity of clinical and demographic metadata differed by source and by participant and was supplied without curation.

Comments on this clone: The target of this receptor is not known. No base-level quality is on record; no much larger clone is a single base apart.

Whole blood was collected in K2EDTA tubes by collaborating institutions according to the institutions' own protocols. For TCRbeta analysis, collaborators shipped samples in one of three forms: frozen whole blood, isolated PBMCs, or DNA extracted from either of those sample types. The immunoSEQ Assay, a bias-controlled multiplex PCR, was used to amplify TCRbeta CDR3 regions from genomic DNA. In the paper's pipeline: Within the assay, amplification of reference gene primers was used to estimate how many nucleated cells each sample contained. To quantify the absolute abundance of each unique TCRbeta CDR3 rearrangement, sequence reads were collapsed and filtered. For each sample, productive Simpson clonality was calculated as the square root of Simpson's diversity index over productive rearrangements. The clones in this table, taken by TCRdb from immuneACCESS, are in-frame only. Not every clone is retained; where verified, under half of the shortfall comes from an unresolved V gene, and the cause of the rest is unknown. The V and J calls and clone size come from that table; D and trimming were worked out from the DNA. Present in this sample are 120,000 to 150,000 clones, 90% of which were seen just once. Of the sample, roughly 11% is held by the ten largest clones.

This receptor was obtained from a woman of 80 years or more with acute or convalescent COVID-19. Recombination connected TRBV30 to TRBJ2-5; a tentative D match to TRBD2 spans 6 bases. Sequenced material: peripheral blood. The nucleotide sequence is given as TGTGCCTGGGCGGCCGGAGGGAAGACCCAGTACTTC. Its protein is CAWAAGGKTQYF.